This is a list of T cell receptor beta chains from one sample in a study of blood T cell repertoires in COVID-19. The assay was immunoSEQ multiplex PCR, and TCRdb's table has in-frame clones only and misses some. The sample includes fewer than 350,000 clones, about 90% of them seen just once. The sequenced sample consisted of peripheral blood. The receptors shown here come from a woman under 40 with COVID-19, enrolled during active disease. Each CDR3 is given with its conserved first and last residue. The D gene is left open where the match is weak. Size values are once, few and many counts, or a class for expanded clones, and some rows have none.

NA,TRBV3-1/TRBV3-2,TRBJ2-1,NA,CASSRGWDEQFF,TGTGCCAGCAGCCGAGGGTGGGATGAGCAGTTCTTC
NA,TRBV18,TRBJ1-5,TRBD1,CASSPSGTSQGAGQPQHF,TGTGCCAGCTCACCTTCCGGGACATCACAGGGGGCAGGTCAGCCCCAGCATTTT
NA,TRBV2,TRBJ2-1,TRBD2,CASSAGGSYNEQFF,TGTGCCAGCAGTGCGGGGGGGTCCTACAATGAGCAGTTCTTC
NA,TRBV7-2,TRBJ2-4,TRBD2,CASSSVGGGGPAGIQYF,TGTGCCAGCAGCTCAGTGGGTGGCGGGGGGCCGGCGGGGATTCAGTACTTC
NA,TRBV7-9,TRBJ1-2,NA,CASSLGSRTDARANYGYTF,TGTGCCAGCAGCTTAGGATCCAGGACAGACGCCAGGGCAAACTATGGCTACACCTTC
NA,TRBV2,TRBJ2-2,NA,CASYGTSNTGELFF,TGTGCCAGTTACGGGACATCGAACACCGGGGAGCTGTTTTTT
NA,TRBV12-3/TRBV12-4,TRBJ1-1,NA,CASSLVGDEAFF,TGTGCCAGCAGTTTAGTCGGGGATGAAGCTTTCTTT
NA,TRBV11-2,TRBJ2-5,NA,CASSLGGAETQYF,TGTGCCAGCAGCTTGGGCGGGGCTGAGACCCAGTACTTC
NA,TRBV6-2/TRBV6-3,TRBJ2-7,NA,CASSYSRSPRATYEQYF,TGTGCCAGCAGTTACTCGCGGTCGCCGAGAGCTACCTACGAGCAGTACTTC
once,TRBV7-9,TRBJ1-1,NA,CASSPPFLGLTEAFF,TGTGCCAGCAGCCCCCCCTTTCTCGGACTCACTGAAGCTTTCTTT
NA,TRBV4-1,TRBJ1-2,NA,CASSQDLQGGGYTF,TGCGCCAGCAGCCAAGATCTTCAGGGCGGCGGCTACACCTTC
NA,TRBV18,TRBJ2-5,TRBD2,CASSVREGQETQYF,TGTGCCAGCTCCGTGCGGGAGGGGCAAGAGACCCAGTACTTC
NA,TRBV7-9,TRBJ1-5,NA,CASSPSIFSNQPQHF,TGTGCCAGCAGCCCCTCTATCTTTAGCAATCAGCCCCAGCATTTT
NA,TRBV4-2,TRBJ1-1,NA,CASSQSRVGTEAFF,TGTGCCAGCAGCCAATCCAGGGTAGGCACTGAAGCTTTCTTT
NA,TRBV6-7,TRBJ2-5,NA,CASRAGETQYF,TGTGCCAGCAGGGCAGGGGAGACCCAGTACTTC
NA,TRBV19,TRBJ1-1,NA,CASSIIGNTEAFF,TGTGCCAGTAGTATAATCGGGAACACTGAAGCTTTCTTT
NA,TRBV5-8,TRBJ2-5,NA,CASRRAGKETQYF,TGTGCCAGCAGACGGGCCGGGAAAGAGACCCAGTACTTC
NA,TRBV27,TRBJ1-1,NA,CASSLFTRNTEAFF,TGTGCCAGCAGCCTATTCACGCGAAACACTGAAGCTTTCTTT
NA,TRBV6-6,TRBJ2-3,TRBD2,CASSHLLAGAAWGTDTQYF,TGTGCCAGCAGTCATCTTCTAGCGGGGGCGGCATGGGGCACAGATACGCAGTATTTT
NA,TRBV10-3,TRBJ1-3,TRBD1,CAVNQGAGNTIYF,TGTGCCGTCAACCAGGGGGCTGGAAACACCATATATTTT
NA,TRBV5-6,TRBJ2-1,NA,CASSLFFGGGNEQFF,NA
NA,TRBV28,TRBJ1-5,NA,CASSTEYREKPQHF,TGTGCCAGCAGTACCGAATACAGGGAAAAGCCCCAGCATTTT
NA,TRBV12-3/TRBV12-4,TRBJ1-2,NA,CASVLGARAGYTF,TGTGCCAGCGTCCTGGGGGCCCGGGCGGGCTACACCTTC
NA,TRBV5-4,TRBJ1-1,NA,CASSSSAGGGTEAFF,TGTGCCAGCAGCTCTTCCGCCGGGGGTGGCACTGAAGCTTTCTTT
NA,TRBV6-5,TRBJ2-1,TRBD2,CASSPRPGGFNEQFF,TGTGCCAGCAGTCCGCGTCCGGGGGGGTTCAATGAGCAGTTCTTC
NA,TRBV14,TRBJ2-1,NA,CASSPWQGWRASFNEQFF,TGTGCCAGCAGCCCCTGGCAAGGTTGGAGGGCTTCTTTCAATGAGCAGTTCTTC
NA,TRBV19,TRBJ1-6,TRBD1,CASSANPGQGNSPLHF,TGTGCCAGTAGTGCAAACCCGGGACAGGGGAATTCACCCCTCCACTTT
NA,TRBV18,TRBJ1-4,NA,CASSPGTLNEKLFF,TGTGCCAGCTCACCCGGGACTCTAAATGAAAAACTGTTTTTT
NA,TRBV10-3,TRBJ1-1,TRBD1,CAISDQRQGTEAFF,TGTGCCATCAGTGACCAACGACAGGGCACTGAAGCTTTCTTT
NA,TRBV18,TRBJ1-4,NA,CASSGDGATNEKLFF,TGTGCCAGCTCCGGAGACGGTGCAACTAATGAAAAACTGTTTTTT
NA,TRBV6-5,TRBJ2-7,TRBD1,CATKTGQGFSYEQYF,TGTGCCACCAAGACCGGACAGGGGTTCTCCTACGAGCAGTACTTC
NA,TRBV5-6,TRBJ1-3,TRBD1,CASSLEYEGDSSGNTIYF,TGTGCCAGCAGCTTGGAATATGAGGGGGACAGCTCTGGAAACACCATATATTTT
NA,TRBV5-1,TRBJ2-5,TRBD1,CASSWGTGTQETQYF,TGCGCCAGCAGCTGGGGGACAGGGACCCAAGAGACCCAGTACTTC
NA,TRBV19,TRBJ1-4,NA,CASSMGQANEKLFF,TGTGCCAGTAGTATGGGTCAGGCTAATGAAAAACTGTTTTTT
NA,TRBV18,TRBJ1-6,NA,CASSPEGLDSPLHF,TGTGCCAGCTCACCAGAGGGTTTGGATTCACCCCTCCACTTT
NA,TRBV19,TRBJ2-3,NA,CASSIKRLRRKTQYF,TGTGCCAGTAGTATAAAGAGACTTAGAAGGAAAACGCAGTATTTT
NA,TRBV6-2/TRBV6-3,TRBJ2-7,NA,CASSYSIRGTYEQYF,TGTGCCAGCAGTTACTCGATTAGAGGGACCTACGAGCAGTACTTC
NA,TRBV5-1,TRBJ1-6,TRBD1,CASSARTGDSPLHF,TGCGCCAGCAGCGCCAGGACAGGGGACTCACCCCTCCACTTT
NA,TRBV18,TRBJ1-2,NA,CASSPGGANYGYTF,TGTGCCAGCTCCCCTGGGGGGGCTAACTATGGCTACACCTTC
NA,TRBV5-1,TRBJ1-1,TRBD1,CASSLETARTGTEAFF,TGCGCCAGCAGCTTGGAGACAGCACGGACAGGCACTGAAGCTTTCTTT
NA,TRBV11-2,TRBJ2-5,TRBD2,CASSFLERGGPKTQYF,TGTGCCAGCAGCTTTCTTGAGCGGGGGGGCCCAAAGACCCAGTACTTC